This TCR beta chain is drawn from a study of shared clonotypes between healthy human individuals. Study-wide findings and caveats: Clonotype sharing levels among donors were expected to vary with sequencing depth.

The authors ran the assay at deep level. PCR replicates from unsorted PBMC used approximately 0.3 ug DNA, and this amount was roughly 32,000 T cell genomes. DNA from unsorted PBMC was sequenced on ten immunoSEQ deep assay plates. Method: immunoSEQ multiplex PCR; TCRdb's copy keeps in-frame clones and lacks some. The sample records a few hundred thousand clones, approximately 80% being singletons. This clone was counted only a few times. Its antigen is not identified. The CDR3 is 11 residues long. Trimming removed 7 bases at V and 4 bases at J, with 7 bases between. CDR1 is SNHLY, CDR2 FYNNEI, per germline.

V and J are TRBV2 and TRBJ2-5, with a possible D match to TRBD1 (5 bases). The sequenced material came from PBMCs. The clonotype was recovered from a woman aged 40 to 55 in good health. Some clones in this sample may be carry-over from other donors' samples. The CDR3 sequence: CASIRAETQYF. Written as DNA, the CDR3 is TGTGCCAGCATCAGGGCAGAGACCCAGTACTTC.